One and the same sample provided the 32 T cell receptor beta chains below, sequenced in a study of shared clonotypes between healthy human individuals. TCRdb's copy holds only in-frame clones and misses some; the assay was immunoSEQ multiplex PCR. The table lists a few hundred thousand clones, around 95% of them singletons. Positive CCR7 selection of CD45RO-negative cells yielded the naive CD8 cells, and terminally differentiated effector memory CD45RA+ cells were excluded. The sample taken for sequencing was naive CD8+ T cells sorted from blood. The receptors originated from a woman aged 30 to 39 in good health.

The V gene is TRBV29-1, the J gene TRBJ1-1; 9 bases agree with TRBD1. The J segment lost 1 base and the V segment lost 5 bases, leaving 5 bases of the junction unmatched. The CDR3 loop spans 14 amino acids. Germline V gives CDR1 SQVTM, CDR2 ANQGSEA. The chain's CDR3 is CSVWTGERNTEAFF. The DNA for the CDR3 is TGCAGCGTTTGGACAGGGGAAAGGAACACTGAAGCTTTCTTT.

This chain connects TRBV5-4 to TRBJ2-1; D is uncertain. Trimming left V 3 bases short and J 7 bases short, with 20 bases between. The CDR3 is 16 residues long. Germline CDR1 is SGHNT and CDR2 is YYREEE (reference sequence). Written as DNA, the CDR3 is TGTGCCAGCAGCTCTAGTCGTATTGGATCTACTAATGAGCAGTTCTTC. Translation gives CASSSSRIGSTNEQFF. Full variable domain (remainder filled in from reference TRBV5-4 and TRBJ2-1): ETGVTQSPTHLIKTRGQQVTLRCSSQSGHNTVSWYQQALGQGPQFIFQYYREEENGRGNFPPRFSGLQFPNYSSELNVNALELDDSALYLCASSSSRIGSTNEQFFGPGTRLTVL.

The chain recombines TRBV10-2 with TRBJ2-3, with TRBD2 as a possible D gene (5 bases). CDR3 size: 16 residues. V shed 4 bases and J shed 5 bases, with 19 bases lying between them. The germline V gene encodes CDR1 WSHSY and CDR2 SAAADI. The CDR3, as DNA: TGCGCCAGCAGTGTACCCGGATTTGGGAGTGGAGATACGCAGTATTTT. This codes for CASSVPGFGSGDTQYF.

This clone was seen a handful of times. Other DNA variants within this sample encode the same CDR3. The rearrangement uses TRBV27 and TRBJ2-5; D gene uncertain. With 8 bases removed from V and 2 bases from J, the gap between germline ends came to 3 bases. Looked up from germline, CDR1 is MNHEY and CDR2 is SMNVEV (reference sequence). The CDR3 spans 10 residues. The CDR3 protein is CASGQETQYF. In DNA, the CDR3 is TGTGCCAGCGGACAAGAGACCCAGTACTTC.

V gene TRBV14 combines with J gene TRBJ2-1; 12 bases agree with TRBD2. This CDR3 has 18 amino acids. V trimming: 5 bases; J trimming: 14 bases; junction bases outside the gene matches: 22. Germline V lookup: CDR1 SGHDN, CDR2 FVKESK. CDR3 amino acids: CASSTGLAGISRGPGKFF. The CDR3 coding sequence is TGTGCCAGCAGCACCGGACTAGCGGGAATATCCCGGGGACCGGGGAAGTTCTTC.

The gene calls are TRBV5-5 and TRBJ2-1, with D hard to call. The CDR3 is made up of 16 amino acids. Between the trimmed V and J ends, which lost 4 bases and 0 bases, there was a span of 14 bases. Germline CDR1 and CDR2: SGHKS and YYEKEE (reference sequence). The DNA for the CDR3 is TGTGCCAGCAGCCCTCTCGGTAGGAGCTCCTACAATGAGCAGTTCTTC. Translating gives CASSPLGRSSYNEQFF. Based on the CDR3 plus reference TRBV5-5 and TRBJ2-1, the full variable domain is DAGVTQSPTHLIKTRGQQVTLRCSPISGHKSVSWYQQVLGQGPQFIFQYYEKEERGRGNFPDRFSARQFPNYSSELNVNALLLGDSALYLCASSPLGRSSYNEQFFGPGTRLTVL.

This chain links TRBV6-1 with TRBJ1-1, with D perhaps TRBD1 (6 bases). V gave up 3 bases and J gave up 5 bases, with 19 bases separating them. The length of the CDR3 is 16 residues. Germline loops: CDR1 MNHNS, CDR2 SASEGT. For the CDR3, the DNA is TGTGCCAGCAGTGAGGGGGCGGAAGTATTGAGGACTGAAGCTTTCTTT. Translated, it gives CASSEGAEVLRTEAFF.

The rearrangement links TRBV13 to TRBJ1-4; a weak D match, TRBD1 (5 bases). The V gene's germline CDR1 is PRHDT and CDR2 FYEKMQ (reference sequence). The CDR3 totals 14 residues. The V end lost 2 bases, the J end lost 5 bases, and 9 bases lay between the germline ends. This chain's CDR3 is CASSLKQVNEKLFF. DNA of the CDR3: TGTGCCAGCAGCTTAAAACAGGTGAATGAAAAACTGTTTTTT. Combining the CDR3 with reference TRBV13 and TRBJ1-4 gives the whole variable domain AAGVIQSPRHLIKEKRETATLKCYPIPRHDTVYWYQQGPGQDPQFLISFYEKMQSDKGSIPDRFSAQQFSDYHSELNMSSLELGDSALYFCASSLKQVNEKLFFGSGTQLSVL.

V and J are TRBV11-2 and TRBJ2-3; D is unclear. Germline lookup yields CDR1 SGHAT and CDR2 FQNNGV. V shed 4 bases and J shed 1 base, with 3 bases lying between them. This CDR3 comprises 12 residues. The CDR3 bases are TGTGCCAGCAGCTCCGGCACAGATACGCAGTATTTT. Protein: CASSSGTDTQYF.

This chain links TRBV19 with TRBJ2-2; D uncertain. In germline, CDR1 is LNHDA, CDR2 SQIVND (reference sequence). This CDR3 region has 15 residues. V lost 1 base and J lost 3, with 9 bases in between. The CDR3: CASSIAWQDTGELFF. DNA of the CDR3: TGTGCCAGTAGTATAGCCTGGCAGGACACCGGGGAGCTGTTTTTT.

V gene TRBV7-6 combines with J gene TRBJ2-7; tentative D call: TRBD2 (9 bases). The CDR3 extends over 17 amino acids. The ends were cut back, 5 bases at V and 4 bases at J, with 24 bases in the middle. Germline V gene data show CDR1 as SGHVS and CDR2 as FNYEAQ. The CDR3 DNA follows: TGTGCCAGCAGCCCCAGGGGGCTAGCGGGGAAAAAGTACGAGCAGTACTTC. Amino acids: CASSPRGLAGKKYEQYF.

The sample holds one count of this clone. For the CDR3, the DNA is TGTGCCAGCAGTTTAAGGTCGAGCGACAATGAGCAGTTCTTC. It codes for CASSLRSSDNEQFF. This chain uses TRBV27 with TRBJ2-1; D uncertain. Germline values: CDR1 MNHEY, CDR2 SMNVEV (reference sequence). The germline V and J ends were trimmed by 2 bases and 5 bases, with 10 bases remaining between them. CDR3 length: 14 amino acids.

This chain connects TRBV13 to TRBJ2-7, with a possible D match to TRBD2 (6 bases). Germline V CDR1 and CDR2: PRHDT, FYEKMQ (reference sequence). The CDR3 loop spans 12 amino acids. The V end was cut by 5 bases, the J end by 6 bases, with 11 bases between. CDR3 DNA sequence: TGTGCCAGCAGCCCCGGAGGGGTCGAGCAGTACTTC. Amino acid sequence: CASSPGGVEQYF.

This chain joins TRBV4-1 and TRBJ1-1; D call uncertain. The CDR3 is 13 amino acids. Germline values: CDR1 MGHRA, CDR2 YSYEKL. Trimming cost V 0 bases and J 3 bases, with 5 bases left between them. The chain's CDR3 is CASSQEGYTEAFF. The CDR3 DNA reads TGCGCCAGCAGCCAAGAGGGGTACACTGAAGCTTTCTTT.

The rearrangement uses TRBV28 and TRBJ2-2, with 10 nucleotides matching TRBD2. CDR1 is MDHEN and CDR2 is SYDVKM in the germline V gene. The CDR3 is 15 residues long. After removal of 3 bases from V and 7 bases from J, the junction contained 5 bases not matched to a gene. The CDR3 bases are TGTGCCAGCAGTTTCCTAGCGGGAGTGGGCGGGGAGCTGTTTTTT. Protein: CASSFLAGVGGELFF.

The chain joins TRBV28 to TRBJ2-1; D gene unclear. The length of the CDR3 is 15 residues. The V gene's germline CDR1 is MDHEN and CDR2 SYDVKM. The ends were cut back, 5 bases at V and 4 bases at J, with 15 bases in the middle. As DNA, the CDR3 is TGTGCCAGCAGTAGTAAGATCGGGCTTTACAATGAGCAGTTCTTC. It translates to CASSSKIGLYNEQFF.

Worth noting for this clone: The same CDR3 also results from other DNA sequences found in this sample. This chain connects TRBV5-6 to TRBJ2-7; possible D gene TRBD2, 7 bases. Germline values: CDR1 SGHDT, CDR2 YYEEEE. Trimming cost V 2 bases and J 2 bases, with 11 bases left between them. This CDR3 has 14 amino acids. As DNA, the CDR3 is TGTGCCAGCAGCTTAGGGGGAGGGCCCTACGAGCAGTACTTC. The encoded protein is CASSLGGGPYEQYF. The full variable domain, its missing parts supplied by reference TRBV5-6 and TRBJ2-7, is DAGVTQSPTHLIKTRGQQVTLRCSPKSGHDTVSWYQQALGQGPQFIFQYYEEEERQRGNFPDRFSGHQFPNYSSELNVNALLLGDSALYLCASSLGGGPYEQYFGPGTRLTVT.

J is TRBJ2-1 and V is TRBV29-1; D not certain. Germline CDR1 is SQVTM and CDR2 is ANQGSEA. The CDR3 totals 14 residues. V gave up 0 bases and J gave up 3 bases, with 9 bases separating them. The CDR3 region is CSVEDRDFYNEQFF. CDR3 bases: TGCAGCGTTGAAGATCGAGACTTCTACAATGAGCAGTTCTTC.

The chain is built from TRBV2 and TRBJ2-3; the match to TRBD1 covers 10 bases. In germline, CDR1 is SNHLY, CDR2 FYNNEI. The CDR3 runs to 16 residues. The V segment lost 5 bases and the J segment 4 bases; nucleotides outside the gene matches: 9. The CDR3 nucleotides read TGTGCCAGCAGTCATGGGGACAGGGGATGGGCAGATACGCAGTATTTT. Translating gives CASSHGDRGWADTQYF.

The rearrangement uses TRBV9 and TRBJ2-1; 10 bases match TRBD2. Germline V gene lookup returns CDR1 SGDLS and CDR2 YYNGEE. This CDR3 has 16 residues. The ends lost 3 bases at V and 3 bases at J; junction bases unmatched: 6. Written as DNA, the CDR3 is TGTGCCAGCAGCGACGCCCTAGCGGGGGACTACAATGAGCAGTTCTTC. Translating gives CASSDALAGDYNEQFF.

The rearrangement joins TRBV2 to TRBJ1-2; D is unresolved. Trimming shortened V by 9 bases and J by 3 bases, and 17 bases separated the two germline ends. Germline CDR1 is SNHLY and CDR2 is FYNNEI. The CDR3 has 14 residues. This CDR3 is CASDTGGEDYGYTF. The CDR3 coding sequence is TGTGCCAGTGATACCGGCGGGGAGGACTATGGCTACACCTTC.

This rearrangement joins TRBV6-1 to TRBJ2-3, with 8 bases lining up with TRBD2. The junction had 11 bases not matched to a gene; V was cut back by 2 bases and J by 4 bases. The CDR3 consists of 17 residues. In germline, CDR1 is MNHNS, CDR2 SASEGT. CDR3 bases: TGTGCCAGCAGTGAATATAGCCTAGCGGGTTACCCAGATACGCAGTATTTT. It specifies CASSEYSLAGYPDTQYF.

This chain uses TRBV7-8 with TRBJ1-1; tentatively, D is TRBD1 (5 bases). From germline, CDR1 is SGHVS and CDR2 FQNEAQ. V was trimmed by 1 base and J by 10 bases, leaving 10 bases between them. The CDR3 extends over 12 amino acids. The CDR3 nucleotides read TGTGCCAGCAGCTTAGGGGGCAGGGTAGCTTTCTTT. Protein: CASSLGGRVAFF.

This clone was observed a single time. This chain links TRBV9 with TRBJ2-1; 15 bases match TRBD2. The V gene's germline CDR1 is SGDLS and CDR2 YYNGEE. The CDR3 is 16 amino acids. Trimming took 3 bases from V and 9 from J; bases not matched to a gene: 7. The CDR3 sequence is CASSDGTSGRSREQFF. Here the CDR3 DNA reads TGTGCCAGCAGCGACGGGACTAGCGGGAGGTCGCGTGAGCAGTTCTTC.

For this clone: Other DNA sequences within the sample encode an identical CDR3. The chain is built from TRBV13 and TRBJ2-1; the D is unclear. Germline loops: CDR1 PRHDT, CDR2 FYEKMQ (reference sequence). V was trimmed by 5 bases and J by 5 bases, leaving 10 bases between them. CDR3 length: 13 amino acids. CDR3 DNA: TGTGCCAGCAGCCCGCCTAGTGACAATGAGCAGTTCTTC. Amino acids: CASSPPSDNEQFF.

J is TRBJ2-1 and V is TRBV27; 13 bases are a match to TRBD2. Germline V CDR1 and CDR2: MNHEY, SMNVEV (reference sequence). V was pared by 5 bases and J by 3 bases, with 10 bases of the junction left unmatched. CDR3 size: 18 residues. The CDR3 DNA reads TGTGCCAGCAGTCTCACTAGCGGGAGGGCCGAGGTCTACAATGAGCAGTTCTTC. Its translation: CASSLTSGRAEVYNEQFF.

The genes are TRBV19 and TRBJ2-3, with TRBD1 matching 7 bases. In germline, CDR1 is LNHDA, CDR2 SQIVND (reference sequence). There are 15 residues in the CDR3. After removal of 2 bases from V and 0 bases from J, the junction contained 2 bases not matched to a gene. The CDR3 sequence: CASSIPTGSTDTQYF. DNA for the CDR3: TGTGCCAGTAGTATACCGACAGGGAGCACAGATACGCAGTATTTT.

In regard to this clone: This sample includes further DNA sequences coding for the same CDR3. This rearrangement joins TRBV13 to TRBJ2-7; TRBD2 matches 11 bases. V lost 5 bases to trimming and J lost 6 bases; unmatched junction nucleotides: 3. The CDR3 extends over 13 amino acids. CDR1 and CDR2 (germline): PRHDT, FYEKMQ (reference sequence). The CDR3 here is CASSPGTSGEQYF. The CDR3 region has the DNA TGTGCCAGCAGCCCTGGGACTAGCGGCGAGCAGTACTTC.

This clone was seen a single time. The chain recombines TRBV5-1 with TRBJ1-1; a weak D match, TRBD1 (5 bases). The V end was cut by 3 bases, the J end by 3 bases, with 21 bases between. CDR3 size: 17 residues. The germline gives CDR1 SGHRS, CDR2 YFSETQ. The CDR3 bases are TGCGCCAGCAGCTCGGGACTTGGCTTACTGGGGCACACTGAAGCTTTCTTT. Protein sequence: CASSSGLGLLGHTEAFF. Based on the CDR3 plus reference TRBV5-1 and TRBJ1-1, the full variable domain is KAGVTQTPRYLIKTRGQQVTLSCSPISGHRSVSWYQQTPGQGLQFLFEYFSETQRNKGNFPGRFSGRQFSNSRSEMNVSTLELGDSALYLCASSSGLGLLGHTEAFFGQGTRLTVV.

This chain links TRBV5-6 with TRBJ1-4; D not certain. Germline CDR1 reads SGHDT; CDR2 reads YYEEEE. V was clipped by 5 bases and J by 8 bases, with 19 bases between them. The CDR3 is made up of 15 amino acids. CDR3 nucleotides: TGTGCCAGCAGTTCCTTCGCCGATCCTCGCGAAAAACTGTTTTTT. Its translation: CASSSFADPREKLFF.

This sequence joins TRBV28 and TRBJ2-7; 9 bases agree with TRBD1. CDR3 length: 17 residues. Germline V lookup: CDR1 MDHEN, CDR2 SYDVKM. The junction had 15 bases not matched to a gene; V was cut back by 4 bases and J by 5 bases. The CDR3 DNA reads TGTGCCAGCAGTTATTGGGAGGGGGGGACAGGGAGTAACGAGCAGTACTTC. This encodes CASSYWEGGTGSNEQYF.

This chain uses TRBV5-4 with TRBJ2-7; D remains unclear. The CDR3 sequence is 14 residues long. Germline assignment: CDR1 SGHNT and CDR2 YYREEE (reference sequence). Trimming took off 1 base at V and 5 bases at J, with 13 bases between the two ends. The CDR3 here is CASSLRPRSHEQYF. The CDR3, as DNA: TGTGCCAGCAGCTTGCGCCCCCGTTCCCACGAGCAGTACTTC.